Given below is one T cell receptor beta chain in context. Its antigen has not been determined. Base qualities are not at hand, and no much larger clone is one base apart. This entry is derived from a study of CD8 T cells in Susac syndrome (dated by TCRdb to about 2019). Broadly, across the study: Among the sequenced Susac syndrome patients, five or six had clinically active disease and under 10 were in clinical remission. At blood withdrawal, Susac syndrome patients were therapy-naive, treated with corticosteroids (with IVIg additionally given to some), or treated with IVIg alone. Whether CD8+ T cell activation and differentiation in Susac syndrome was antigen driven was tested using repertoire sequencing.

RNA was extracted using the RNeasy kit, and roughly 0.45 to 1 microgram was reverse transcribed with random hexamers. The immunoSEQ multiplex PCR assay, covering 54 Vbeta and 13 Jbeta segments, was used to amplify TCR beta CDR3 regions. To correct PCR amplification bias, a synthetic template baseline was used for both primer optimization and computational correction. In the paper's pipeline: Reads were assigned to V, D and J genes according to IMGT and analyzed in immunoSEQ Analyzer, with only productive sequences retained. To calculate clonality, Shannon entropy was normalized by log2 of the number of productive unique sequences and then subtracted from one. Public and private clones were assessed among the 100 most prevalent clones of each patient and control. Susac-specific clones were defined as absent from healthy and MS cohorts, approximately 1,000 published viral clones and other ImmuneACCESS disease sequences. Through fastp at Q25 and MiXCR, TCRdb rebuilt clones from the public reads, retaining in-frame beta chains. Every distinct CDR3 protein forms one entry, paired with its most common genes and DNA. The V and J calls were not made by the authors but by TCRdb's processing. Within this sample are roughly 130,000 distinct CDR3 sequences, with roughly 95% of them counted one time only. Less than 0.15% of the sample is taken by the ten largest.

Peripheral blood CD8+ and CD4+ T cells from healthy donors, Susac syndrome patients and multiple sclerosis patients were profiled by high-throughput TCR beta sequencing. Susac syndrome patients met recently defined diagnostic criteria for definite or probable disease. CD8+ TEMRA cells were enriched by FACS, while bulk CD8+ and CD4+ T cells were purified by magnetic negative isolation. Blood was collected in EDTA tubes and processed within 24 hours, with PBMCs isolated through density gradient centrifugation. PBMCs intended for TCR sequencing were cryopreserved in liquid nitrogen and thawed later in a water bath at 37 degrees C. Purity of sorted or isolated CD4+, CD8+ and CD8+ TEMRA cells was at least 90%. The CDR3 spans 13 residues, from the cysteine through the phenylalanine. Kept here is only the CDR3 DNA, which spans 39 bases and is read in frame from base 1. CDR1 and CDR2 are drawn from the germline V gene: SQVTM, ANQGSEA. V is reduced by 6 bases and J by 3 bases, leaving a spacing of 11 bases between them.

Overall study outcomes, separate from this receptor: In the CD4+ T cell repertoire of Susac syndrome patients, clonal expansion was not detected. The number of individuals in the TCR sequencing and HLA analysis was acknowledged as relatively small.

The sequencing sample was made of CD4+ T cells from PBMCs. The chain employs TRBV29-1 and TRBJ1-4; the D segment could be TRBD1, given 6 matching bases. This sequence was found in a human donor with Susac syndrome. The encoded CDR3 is CSVRDTPNEKLFF. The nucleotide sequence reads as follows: TGCAGCGTCCGGGACACCCCTAATGAAAAACTGTTTTTT.